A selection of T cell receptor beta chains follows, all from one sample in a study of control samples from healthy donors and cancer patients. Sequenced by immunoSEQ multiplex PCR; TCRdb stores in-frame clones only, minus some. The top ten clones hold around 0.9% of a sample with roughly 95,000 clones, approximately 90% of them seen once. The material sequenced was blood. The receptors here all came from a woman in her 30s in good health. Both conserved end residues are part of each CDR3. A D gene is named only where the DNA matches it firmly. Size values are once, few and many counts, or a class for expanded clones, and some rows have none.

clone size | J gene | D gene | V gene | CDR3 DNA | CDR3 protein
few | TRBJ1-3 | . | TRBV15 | TGTGCCACCAGCAGAGATAACAACCCTGGAAACACCATATATTTT | CATSRDNNPGNTIYF
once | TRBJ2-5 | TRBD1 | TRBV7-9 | TGTGCCAGCAGCCAGCCCCGGACAGGGGGTAGCCAAGAGACCCAGTACTTC | CASSQPRTGGSQETQYF
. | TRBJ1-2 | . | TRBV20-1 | TGCAGTGCTAGTCAGGTAGACTACACCTTC | CSASQVDYTF
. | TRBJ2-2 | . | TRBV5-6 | TGTGCCAGCAGCGGAGGGCGAGGATACGGGGAGCTGTTTTTT | CASSGGRGYGELFF
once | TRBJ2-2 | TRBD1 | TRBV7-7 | TGTGCCAGCAGAAGAGACAGGGGCGGCGGGGAGCTGTTTTTT | CASRRDRGGGELFF
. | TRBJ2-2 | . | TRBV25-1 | TGTGCCAGCAGTGACTATACAGGGAACACCGGGGAGCTGTTTTTT | CASSDYTGNTGELFF
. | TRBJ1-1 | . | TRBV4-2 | TGTGCCAGCAGCCAAGAGGACGGGAACACTGAAGCTTTCTTT | CASSQEDGNTEAFF
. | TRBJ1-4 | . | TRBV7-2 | TGTGCCAGCAGCCCGCTAATGACGGGAAAACTGTTTTTT | CASSPLMTGKLFF
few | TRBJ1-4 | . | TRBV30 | TGTGCCTGGTCCGGCGCTAATGAAAAACTGTTTTTT | CAWSGANEKLFF
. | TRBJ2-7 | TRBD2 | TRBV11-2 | TGTGCCAGCAGCCTGACTAGCGGGACGACCGAGCAGTACTTC | CASSLTSGTTEQYF
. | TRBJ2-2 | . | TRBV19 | TGTGCCAGTAGAATGCCCGGGCTTGATACCGGGGAGCTGTTTTTT | CASRMPGLDTGELFF
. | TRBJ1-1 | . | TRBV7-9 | TGTGCCAGCAGCTTACGGCAGGGGGAAGCTTTCTTT | CASSLRQGEAFF
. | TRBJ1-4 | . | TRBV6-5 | TGTGCCAGCAGTTATAACCCCTCAGCCGCTAATGAAAAACTGTTTTTT | CASSYNPSAANEKLFF
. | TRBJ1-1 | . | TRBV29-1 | TGCAGCGTTGTAAGCGAGATGAACACTGAAGCTTTCTTT | CSVVSEMNTEAFF
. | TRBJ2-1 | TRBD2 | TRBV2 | TGTGCCAGCAGGGCCCTAGCGGGAGTCGGTGGTGAGCAGTTCTTC | CASRALAGVGGEQFF
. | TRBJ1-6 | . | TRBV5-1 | TGCGCCAGCAGCCCCCTGCTGGCACTCACGTATAATTCACCCCTCCACTTT | CASSPLLALTYNSPLHF
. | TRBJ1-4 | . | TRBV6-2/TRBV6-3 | TGTGCCAGCAGTTACTCGACCGGGGGGTCTGAAAAACTGTTTTTT | CASSYSTGGSEKLFF
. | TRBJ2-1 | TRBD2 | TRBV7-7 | TGTGCCAGCAGCAACAGGACTAGCGGGAGACTCAATGAGCAGTTCTTC | CASSNRTSGRLNEQFF
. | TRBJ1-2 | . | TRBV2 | TGTGCCAGCCTGACCGGGCGGGGGGACTATGGCTACACCTTC | CASLTGRGDYGYTF
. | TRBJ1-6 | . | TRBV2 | TGTGCCAGCAGTGAAGTCCCCATTGGGGCGTATTCACCCCTCCACTTT | CASSEVPIGAYSPLHF
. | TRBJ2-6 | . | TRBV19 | TGTGCCAGTAGTGAGCCTGGGGCCAACGTCCTGACTTTC | CASSEPGANVLTF
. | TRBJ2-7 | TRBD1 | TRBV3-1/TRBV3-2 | TGTGCCAGCAGCCAAACCCAGGGGGTCTCCGAGCAGTACTTC | CASSQTQGVSEQYF
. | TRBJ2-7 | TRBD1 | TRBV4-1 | TGCGCCAGCAGCCAAGCTTCCGGGACAGGGACGGGCGAGCAGTACTTC | CASSQASGTGTGEQYF
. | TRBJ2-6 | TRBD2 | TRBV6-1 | TGTGCCAGCAGTGAAGCGTCCGGGAGGCTCTCTGGGGCCAACGTCCTGACTTTC | CASSEASGRLSGANVLTF
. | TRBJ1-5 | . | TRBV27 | TGTGCCAGCAGTTTCTTACAGGGCCCCCAGCATTTT | CASSFLQGPQHF
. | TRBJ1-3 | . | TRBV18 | TGTGCCAGCTCACCTAAAGGACCCGGCTCTGGAAACACCATATATTTT | CASSPKGPGSGNTIYF
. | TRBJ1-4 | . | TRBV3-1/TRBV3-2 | TGTGCCAGCAGCCAAGGATCGGGCGGAGCAACTAATGAAAAACTGTTTTTT | CASSQGSGGATNEKLFF
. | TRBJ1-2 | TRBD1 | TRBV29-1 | TGCAGCGTTGATCCCGGGACAGGGGAGGATGGCTACACCTTC | CSVDPGTGEDGYTF
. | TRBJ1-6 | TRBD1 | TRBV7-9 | TGTGCCAGCAGCCTCGGACAGGGGTTTTATAATTCACCCCTCCACTTT | CASSLGQGFYNSPLHF
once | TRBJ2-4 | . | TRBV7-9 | TGTGCCAGCAGCGCTCAAGGGGAAAACATTCAGTACTTC | CASSAQGENIQYF
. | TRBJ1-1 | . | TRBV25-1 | TGTGCCAGCAGTCGGGCCGACATGAACACTGAAGCTTTCTTT | CASSRADMNTEAFF
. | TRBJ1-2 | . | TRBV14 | TGTGCCAGCAGTCTATACAGGGTAGCTGGCGGCTACACCTTC | CASSLYRVAGGYTF
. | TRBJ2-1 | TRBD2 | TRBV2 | TGTGCCAGCAGTGTGAGGGGGGGAGCGGGAGGGAATGAGCAGTTCTTC | CASSVRGGAGGNEQFF
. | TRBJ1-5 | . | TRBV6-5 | TGTGCCAGCAATAGCAATCAGCCCCAGCATTTT | CASNSNQPQHF
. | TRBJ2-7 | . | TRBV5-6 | TGTGCCAGCAGCTTGGCCTACGAGCAGTACTTC | CASSLAYEQYF
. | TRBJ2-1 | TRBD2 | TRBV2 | TGTGCCAGCCGTTTCGGGGGGGGCTCCTACAATGAGCAGTTCTTC | CASRFGGGSYNEQFF
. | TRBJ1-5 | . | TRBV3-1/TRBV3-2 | TGTGCCAGCAGCCGAAGGGGGGGCAATCAGCCCCAGCATTTT | CASSRRGGNQPQHF
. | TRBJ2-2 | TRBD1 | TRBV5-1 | TGCGCCAGCAGCTGGGGACAGGGAACCGGGGAGCTGTTTTTT | CASSWGQGTGELFF
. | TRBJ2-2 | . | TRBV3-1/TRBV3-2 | TGTGCCAGCAGCCAAGGTGGCACCGGGGAGCTGTTTTTT | CASSQGGTGELFF
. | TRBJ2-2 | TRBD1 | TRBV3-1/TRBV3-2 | TGTGCCAGCAGCCACACCGGGACAGCGAACACCGGGGAGCTGTTTTTT | CASSHTGTANTGELFF
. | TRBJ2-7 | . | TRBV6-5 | TGTGCCAGCAGGGCCTTTGAGCAGGTCCACGAGCAGTACTTC | CASRAFEQVHEQYF
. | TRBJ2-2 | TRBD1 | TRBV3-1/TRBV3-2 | TGTGCCAGCAACCAGGGGGCGGGTTTCGGGGAGCTGTTTTTT | CASNQGAGFGELFF
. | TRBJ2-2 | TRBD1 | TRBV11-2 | TGTGCCAGCAGCTTAGATTTTTTCGGACAGGTCACCGGGGAGCTGTTTTTT | CASSLDFFGQVTGELFF
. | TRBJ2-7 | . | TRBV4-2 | TGTGCCAGCAGCCAAGACCCGTCTGCTAAGGCCTACGAGCAGTACTTC | CASSQDPSAKAYEQYF
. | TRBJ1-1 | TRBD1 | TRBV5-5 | TGTGCCAGCAGCAGAAGGGGGCCCGGCCCTGAAGCTTTCTTT | CASSRRGPGPEAFF
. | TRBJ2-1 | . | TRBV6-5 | TGTGCCAGCAGTCCTACAGCAGCCAATGAGCAGTTCTTC | CASSPTAANEQFF
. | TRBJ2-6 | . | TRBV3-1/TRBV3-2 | TGTGCCAGCAGCCCCCGGTGGGCAGTAGCCTCTGGGGCCAACGTCCTGACTTTC | CASSPRWAVASGANVLTF